The next 10 T cell receptor beta chains were all read from a single sample in a study of blood T cell repertoires in COVID-19 (dated by TCRdb to about 2020). The method was the immunoSEQ multiplex PCR assay. Held by TCRdb, this immuneACCESS table contains in-frame sequences only and omits some clones. Under half of the omission traces to an unresolved V gene where checked; the cause of the rest is unknown. Counted in this sample were approximately 210,000 clones; around 84% of them appeared once. The top ten clonotypes cover around 20% of the sample. Source material: peripheral blood. The receptors were sampled from a man aged 25 to 45 with active or convalescent COVID-19.

The chain has TRBV7-2 and TRBJ1-1; D unresolved. V was cut by 8 bases and J by 6 bases, with 13 bases left in between. The germline V gene encodes CDR1 SGHTA and CDR2 FQGNSA. CDR3 length: 12 amino acids. In nucleotides, the CDR3 is TGTGCCAGCGAACCGAGGAGGGCTGAAGCTTTCTTT. Its protein is CASEPRRAEAFF. The full variable domain, its missing parts supplied by reference TRBV7-2 and TRBJ1-1, is GAGVSQSPSNKVTEKGKDVELRCDPISGHTALYWYRQSLGQGLEFLIYFQGNSAPDKSGLPSDRFSAERTGGSVSTLTIQRTQQEDSAVYLCASEPRRAEAFFGQGTRLTVV.

The J gene is TRBJ2-7, the V gene TRBV18; 7 nucleotides match TRBD1. Trimming at V came to 0 bases and at J to 6 bases, leaving 8 bases not matched to a gene. The CDR3 has 15 amino acids. CDR1 KGHSH and CDR2 LQKENI come from the germline V gene. The CDR3 nucleotides are TGTGCCAGCTCACCACCGTGGGAAGGGGGCGGCGAGCAGTACTTC. Protein sequence: CASSPPWEGGGEQYF.

The J gene is TRBJ1-4, the V gene TRBV6-6; TRBD1 aligns across 10 bases. This CDR3 is built from 15 residues. Germline V gene data show CDR1 as MNHNY and CDR2 as SVGAGI (reference sequence). The V segment lost 7 bases and the J segment 11 bases; nucleotides outside the gene matches: 13. CDR3 sequence reads: CASTHTGTGAEKLFF. In DNA, the CDR3 is TGTGCCAGCACCCACACCGGGACAGGGGCGGAGAAACTGTTTTTT.

The rearrangement uses TRBV6-5 and TRBJ2-1, with 7 bases lining up with TRBD1. V lost 0 bases, J lost 9 bases, and 2 bases stayed unmatched. The CDR3 totals 13 residues. Germline V gene sequence: CDR1 MNHEY, CDR2 SVGAGI. The chain's CDR3 is CASSYSGQTEQFF. In DNA, the CDR3 is TGTGCCAGCAGTTACTCGGGACAGACTGAGCAGTTCTTC.

The chain joins TRBV7-9 to TRBJ1-5; possible D gene TRBD1, 6 bases. This CDR3 is built from 14 residues. Trimming removed 4 bases at V and 4 bases at J, with 11 bases between. Germline CDR1 is SEHNR and CDR2 is FQNEAQ (reference sequence). CDR3 sequence: CASSSGQPNQPQHF. Written as DNA, the CDR3 is TGTGCCAGCAGCTCGGGACAACCGAATCAGCCCCAGCATTTT.

This chain links TRBV28 with TRBJ1-2, with TRBD1 matching 7 bases. The CDR3 has 13 residues. After removal of 6 bases from V and 11 bases from J, the junction contained 12 bases not matched to a gene. The V gene's germline CDR1 is MDHEN and CDR2 SYDVKM. The CDR3 reads CASSAGQPQTYTF. DNA of the CDR3: TGTGCCAGCAGCGCGGGACAGCCGCAGACTTACACCTTC.

This clone has more than one count but fewer than ten. This chain links TRBV19 with TRBJ1-5; D gene ambiguous. The CDR3 sequence is 16 residues long. Germline loops: CDR1 LNHDA, CDR2 SQIVND (reference sequence). V was trimmed by 4 bases and J by 3 bases, leaving 16 bases between them. The CDR3 sequence: CASSRGKGSSNQPQHF. The CDR3 DNA sequence: TGTGCCAGTAGTAGAGGGAAAGGTTCCTCCAATCAGCCCCAGCATTTT.

The gene calls are TRBV14 and TRBJ2-7; tentative D call: TRBD2 (5 bases). The CDR3 totals 16 residues. CDR1 is SGHDN and CDR2 is FVKESK in the germline V gene. V gave up 2 bases and J gave up 4 bases, with 18 bases separating them. CDR3 amino acids: CASSQRSGRFSYEQYF. CDR3 bases: TGTGCCAGCAGCCAAAGGAGCGGCCGATTTTCTTACGAGCAGTACTTC.

This sequence joins TRBV27 and TRBJ2-7, with D possibly matching TRBD1 (6 bases). There are 14 residues in the CDR3. Trimming removed 6 bases from V and 6 bases from J, with 18 bases in between. Germline-derived CDR1 and CDR2 are MNHEY and SMNVEV (reference sequence). For the CDR3, the DNA is TGTGCCAGCAGCTTCCGGGACACCGGCGGCGAGCAGTACTTC. Protein: CASSFRDTGGEQYF.

This clone showed up just a few times. This sequence joins TRBV6-6 and TRBJ2-2, with 7 positions matching TRBD2. Germline-derived CDR1 and CDR2 are MNHNY and SVGAGI (reference sequence). With V trimmed by 4 bases and J by 6 bases, 8 bases remained unmatched. The CDR3 is made up of 15 amino acids. CDR3 residues: CASSSDGAGPGELFF. The CDR3 nucleotides read TGTGCCAGCAGTTCCGACGGAGCGGGACCCGGGGAGCTGTTTTTT.